A selection of T cell receptor beta chains follows, all from one sample in a study of OX40 agonist ivuxolimab in advanced cancers. Profiling relied on immunoSEQ multiplex PCR, and the TCRdb table lists in-frame clones only, not all of them. The sample lists 30,000 to 45,000 clones, 86% occurring once. Sequences were derived from CD4+ or CD8+ T cells sorted from blood, sampled in a trial of the OX40 agonist ivuxolimab. These receptors were collected from an adult with an advanced solid tumor such as melanoma, head and neck, liver or kidney cancer. Both conserved end residues are part of each CDR3. Fields, in order: D gene, V gene, clone size, J gene, CDR3 DNA, CDR3 protein. A D gene is named only where the DNA matches it firmly. Clone size appears in some rows only: once, few, many, or a class for an expanded clone.

.,TRBV9,.,TRBJ2-1,TGTGCCAGCAGCCCTATGGGGGTAGGATATGAGCAGTTCTTC,CASSPMGVGYEQFF
TRBD2,TRBV6-1,.,TRBJ2-7,TGTGCCAGCAGTGGGGGGGGAGCGGAGACGGGCGAGCAGTACTTC,CASSGGGAETGEQYF
TRBD1,TRBV7-2,.,TRBJ2-7,TGTGCCAGCAGCTTAGCTCAGGGGGCGGGTGAGCAGTACTTC,CASSLAQGAGEQYF
.,TRBV6-5,once,TRBJ1-4,TGTGCCAGCAGTTCAGGAAGCGCAACTAATGAAAAACTGTTTTTT,CASSSGSATNEKLFF
TRBD2,TRBV5-4,.,TRBJ2-5,TGTGCCAGCAGCTTGGAAGCGGGGATGGCGGAGACCCAGTACTTC,CASSLEAGMAETQYF
.,TRBV11-3,once,TRBJ1-3,TGTGCCAGCAGCTTAGATCCGAGCGGTACCACCATATATTTT,CASSLDPSGTTIYF
.,TRBV9,few,TRBJ2-5,TGTGCCAGCAGCGTAGGGATAGGGGAGACCCAGTACTTC,CASSVGIGETQYF
.,TRBV27,.,TRBJ1-1,TGTGCCAGCAGCTACGGGGCCGGCTCCCAGGGCACTGAAGCTTTCTTT,CASSYGAGSQGTEAFF
TRBD1,TRBV7-2,.,TRBJ1-1,TGTGCCAGCAGCCCGTATTCTCCGGGACAGGGGGGAGCTTTCTTT,CASSPYSPGQGGAFF
.,TRBV19,.,TRBJ1-1,TGTGCCAGTAGTATAGATCCGGGCGCCGACACTGAAGCTTTCTTT,CASSIDPGADTEAFF
TRBD2,TRBV5-1,.,TRBJ2-1,TGCGCCAGCAGCTTGGGTAGTAGCGGGGGGGCGAGTAATGAGCAGTTCTTC,CASSLGSSGGASNEQFF
TRBD1,TRBV5-1,.,TRBJ1-1,TGCGCCAGCAGCTTGGAAGGGACAGGGACTGAAGCTTTCTTT,CASSLEGTGTEAFF
.,TRBV6-1,once,TRBJ2-5,TGTGCCAGCAGTGAAAAAAGCTGGGGAACTCACCAAGAGACCCAGTACTTC,CASSEKSWGTHQETQYF
.,TRBV5-1,.,TRBJ2-7,TGCGCCAGCAGCTTGGCCTTGGGTGACTACGAGCAGTACTTC,CASSLALGDYEQYF
TRBD2,TRBV11-1,.,TRBJ2-7,TGTGCCAGCAGCTCATCCAACGGGGGAGGGTACGAGCAGTACTTC,CASSSSNGGGYEQYF
.,TRBV7-3,once,TRBJ1-1,TGTGCCAGCAGCTCAAGAGGGGCACAAAGGACTGAAGCTTTCTTT,CASSSRGAQRTEAFF
.,TRBV2,.,TRBJ1-1,TGTGCCAGCAGTGACTGGACGGGGACTGAAGCTTTCTTT,CASSDWTGTEAFF
.,TRBV5-6,.,TRBJ1-1,TGTGCCAGCAGCCGCCGGGGGGAAGCTTTCTTT,CASSRRGEAFF
.,TRBV9,.,TRBJ2-2,TGTGCCAGCAGCGTAGAGGGAGGGGGGCTAAGCCTCGGGGAGCTGTTTTTT,CASSVEGGGLSLGELFF
TRBD2,TRBV4-3,.,TRBJ2-1,TGCGCCAGCAGCCAAGGTCTTGGGCTAGCGGGGGGGCTTGAGCAGTTCTTC,CASSQGLGLAGGLEQFF
.,TRBV6-5,.,TRBJ1-1,TGTGCCAGCAGTTACGGTTCGCACAAGGAGAACACTGAAGCTTTCTTT,CASSYGSHKENTEAFF
.,TRBV6-1,.,TRBJ2-5,TGTGCCAGCAGCCTCGAGGGACTCACCACCCAGTACTTC,CASSLEGLTTQYF
.,TRBV5-1,.,TRBJ1-1,TGCGCCAGCAGCCCCGCAGTAGGTACGACTGAAGCTTTCTTT,CASSPAVGTTEAFF
.,TRBV7-6,.,TRBJ2-1,TGTGCCAGCAGTTCGGGCAATGAGCAGTTCTTC,CASSSGNEQFF
TRBD1,TRBV6-5,.,TRBJ1-2,TGTGCCAGCAGTTACGCGGCAGGGGGCACCTATGGCTACACCTTC,CASSYAAGGTYGYTF
.,TRBV19,.,TRBJ2-1,TGTGCCAGTAGTATTCCGGGCTATGAGCAGTTCTTC,CASSIPGYEQFF
TRBD2,TRBV2,.,TRBJ2-2,TGTGCCAGCAGTAGTCGGCGGGGGGGCACCGGGGAGCTGTTTTTT,CASSSRRGGTGELFF